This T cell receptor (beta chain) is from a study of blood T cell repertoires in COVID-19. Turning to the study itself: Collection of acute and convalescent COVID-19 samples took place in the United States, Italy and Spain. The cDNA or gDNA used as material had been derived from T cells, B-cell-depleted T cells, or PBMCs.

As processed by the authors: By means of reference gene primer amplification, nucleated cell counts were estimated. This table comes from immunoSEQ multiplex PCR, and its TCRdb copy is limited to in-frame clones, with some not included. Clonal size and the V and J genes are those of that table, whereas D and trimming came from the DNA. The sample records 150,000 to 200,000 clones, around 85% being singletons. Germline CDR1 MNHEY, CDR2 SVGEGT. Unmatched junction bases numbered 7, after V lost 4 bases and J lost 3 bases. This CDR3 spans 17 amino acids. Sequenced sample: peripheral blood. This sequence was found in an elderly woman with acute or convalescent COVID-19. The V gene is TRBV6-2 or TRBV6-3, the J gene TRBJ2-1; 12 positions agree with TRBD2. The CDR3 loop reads CASSSYPSGGDYNEQFF. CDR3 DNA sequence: TGTGCCAGCAGTTCCTACCCTAGCGGGGGGGACTACAATGAGCAGTTCTTC.